This T cell receptor (beta chain) was obtained from a study of siplizumab effects on memory and regulatory T cells (dated by TCRdb to the late 2010s). Broadly, across the study: The effect of the anti-CD2 antibody siplizumab on alloreactive T-cell subsets was examined in allogeneic mixed lymphocyte reactions constructed from human PBMCs.

Points the paper makes about the study in general: No functional confirmation was obtained for the suppressive function of proliferating Tregs from siplizumab cultures. Because sequences at frequencies below about 10^-5 were poorly captured, only a minor fraction of alloreactive clones could be mapped back to unstimulated subsets. About 75-95% of proliferating CD4+ or CD8+ clones could not be given a naive or memory phenotype. Unstimulated naive T cells appeared more diverse than memory T cells, and naive cells seemed to contribute substantially to the alloresponse. Siplizumab significantly reduced the cumulative frequency of alloreactive sequences traceable to unstimulated CD4+ memory T cells. In reactions with siplizumab, an average of about 75% of mappable alloreactive CD4+ clones were Treg-derived, compared with roughly 26% in control reactions.

With regard to this clone: The clone's antigen remains unknown. Per-base qualities were not stored, and no clone one base away is much larger.

The method was the immunoSEQ multiplex PCR assay. Each sample had some 96,000 TCR templates assayed by the deep sequencing platform. Genomic DNA extracted from sorted T cells was used for TCRbeta CDR3 sequencing. Turning to the authors' computational methods: The R programming language was used for the clonal analysis of the TCRbeta CDR3 data. Unstimulated samples were compared with post-reaction CFSE-low samples to define alloreactive CD4+ and CD8+ clones. Alloreactive CD4+ clones were assigned to regulatory or non-regulatory origin by matching sequences to sorted unstimulated Treg and non-Treg repertoires. In TCRdb, the immuneACCESS table is reduced to in-frame sequences with V and J assigned. These tables do not hold every clone; where another copy was compared, an unresolved V gene accounts for under half, and the others remain unexplained. V and J calls and clone size come straight from that table; D and trimming were deduced from the DNA. For this sample the table gives about 87,000 clones, of which approximately 90% were detected only once. The leading ten clones occupy approximately 15% of the sample.

Sorted unstimulated T cells and proliferating T cells recovered from mixed lymphocyte reactions underwent TCRbeta CDR3 sequencing. Fresh whole blood from some eleven HLA-typed healthy donors was used to isolate PBMCs. The receptor comes from a human donor in good health. What was sequenced was CD4+ T cells sorted from blood.

The CDR3 corresponds to CASSLPSTGGGYTF. The nucleotides are TGTGCCAGCAGCTTACCCTCGACAGGGGGCGGCTACACCTTC. Here the chain combines TRBV5-4 and TRBJ1-2, with 10 junctional bases fitting TRBD1. CDR1 SGHNT and CDR2 YYREEE are derived from the germline V gene (reference sequence). Germline trimming amounts to 2 bases on V and 8 bases on J, with 6 as the count of junction bases outside the gene matches. The CDR3 measures 14 amino acids from cysteine to phenylalanine. Of the read, only the CDR3 DNA is kept; its 42 bases are in frame from base 1.